These T cell receptor beta chains were read from a single sample in a study of CXCR3-negative and CXCR3-positive naive CD8 T cells. TCRdb reprocessed the 5' RACE reads, with one entry per CDR3 protein and no DNA. The sample holds 100,000 to 150,000 distinct CDR3 sequences. The source material was naive CXCR3- CD8+ T cells from blood. These receptors were taken from a human donor in good health. Some clones in this sample may be carry-over from other donors' samples. CDR3s include the opening cysteine and the closing phenylalanine or tryptophan.

J,V,CDR3
TRBJ2-5,TRBV15,CATSRETSGNGETQYF
TRBJ2-1,TRBV6-2/TRBV6-3,CASSYSSKVDEQFF
TRBJ2-7,TRBV12-3/TRBV12-4,CASSIETGGYEQYF
TRBJ2-2,TRBV20-1,CSARDWAGELFF
TRBJ1-2,TRBV29-1,CSVESVLRGGLYGYTF
TRBJ2-7,TRBV9,CASSATGSSYEQYF
TRBJ2-5,TRBV6-6,CASSDPEPPLDVQYF
TRBJ1-4,TRBV7-9,CASNPGGTNEKLFF
TRBJ2-2,TRBV29-1,CSVVLGQGNTGELFF
TRBJ2-3,TRBV6-5,CASKQLAFTDTQYF
TRBJ2-7,TRBV29-1,CSVAYRGVGEQYF
TRBJ1-1,TRBV10-3,CAISEGGTEAFF
TRBJ1-2,TRBV7-9,CASSPQGAGFGYTF
TRBJ2-4,TRBV7-9,CASSPAWDPRGNIQYF
TRBJ2-5,TRBV7-9,CASSLEGRSGTQYF
TRBJ2-1,TRBV20-1,CSARDRRPGQGYNEQFF
TRBJ2-7,TRBV4-1,CASSQVGPSGSYEQYF
TRBJ1-1,TRBV6-5,CASSHRAAGNEAFF
TRBJ2-4,TRBV14,CASSQDPIQGHMYF
TRBJ1-2,TRBV2,CASIDSRFTNYGYTF
TRBJ2-7,TRBV5-1,CASSFRQGFNEQYF
TRBJ2-2,TRBV7-8,CASSLEGYTGELFF
TRBJ2-5,TRBV29-1,CSVDRAGRQLPQETQYF
TRBJ2-5,TRBV12-3/TRBV12-4,CASSLASGGEETQYF
TRBJ1-5,TRBV12-3/TRBV12-4,CASRRGAGSNQPQHF
TRBJ2-3,TRBV12-3/TRBV12-4,CASSLEFLNTQYF
TRBJ2-5,TRBV28,CASSPGQGAEETQYF
TRBJ2-1,TRBV6-2/TRBV6-3,CASSLGRANEQFF
TRBJ1-5,TRBV12-3/TRBV12-4,CASRTTGDQPQHF
TRBJ1-2,TRBV9,CASSFNRDSQPLDGYTF
TRBJ2-1,TRBV29-1,CSVEGLFYSYNEQFF
TRBJ2-2,TRBV15,CATSSQRGPGELFF
TRBJ2-3,TRBV29-1,CSVDGTQDHSLTDTQYF
TRBJ1-2,TRBV6-5,CASSYSSGESYGYTF
TRBJ1-3,TRBV29-1,CSVRRGSGNTIYF
TRBJ2-5,TRBV15,CATSIETSRGETQYF
TRBJ2-4,TRBV28,CASSWDGKNIQYF
TRBJ2-1,TRBV20-1,CSTIGGDYNEQFF
TRBJ2-1,TRBV2,CASSERSRSSYNEQFF
TRBJ1-5,TRBV5-5,CASSFQGAGGNQPQHF
TRBJ2-5,TRBV24-1,CATGQGFGETQYF
TRBJ1-1,TRBV19,CASSEHTAPTEAFF
TRBJ1-1,TRBV11-2,CASGGWGLNTEAFF
TRBJ2-7,TRBV5-5,CASSLAREQYF
TRBJ2-3,TRBV29-1,CSVGRGQGNYTDTQYF
TRBJ2-3,TRBV29-1,CSVTLSQTRQDDTQYF
TRBJ2-7,TRBV28,CASSLAPGTSGSRSYEQYF